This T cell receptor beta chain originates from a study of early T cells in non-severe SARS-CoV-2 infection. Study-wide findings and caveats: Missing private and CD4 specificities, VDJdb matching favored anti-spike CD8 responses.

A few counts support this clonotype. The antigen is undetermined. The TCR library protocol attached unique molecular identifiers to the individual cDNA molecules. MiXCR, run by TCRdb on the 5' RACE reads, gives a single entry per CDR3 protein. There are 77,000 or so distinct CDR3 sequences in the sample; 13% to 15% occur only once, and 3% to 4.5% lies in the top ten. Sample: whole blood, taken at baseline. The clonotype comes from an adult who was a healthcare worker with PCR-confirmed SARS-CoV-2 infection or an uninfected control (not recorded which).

For the CDR3, the DNA is TGTGCCAGCTCACTGCAGGACAGAAGCAATCAGCCCCAGCATTTT. It is translated as CASSLQDRSNQPQHF. The chain has TRBV18 and TRBJ1-5; D may be TRBD1 (6 bases). CDR1 and CDR2 from the germline V gene are KGHSH and LQKENI. V was trimmed by 4 bases and J by 1 base, leaving 11 bases between them. The CDR3 sequence is 15 residues long.